Listed below are T cell receptor beta chains from one sample, sequenced in a study of shared T cell receptors in the human thymus. Profiled with immunoSEQ multiplex PCR; TCRdb holds only in-frame clones, not every one. The sample yields around 340,000 clones, approximately 95% seen once. Sequencing was done on a sample of thymocytes. Receptors originate from a human donor. The CDR3 runs from the conserved cysteine through the conserved F or W. The order of the fields is V gene, CDR3 protein.

TRBV7-9 CASSLPEHEQFF
TRBV27 CASSGVAASYNEQFF
TRBV2 CASRGQALKLFF
TRBV25-1 CASSGPLTGGAQPQHF
TRBV28 CASSLGMMAGGPSFYEQFF
TRBV29-1 CSVEAGNNEQFF
TRBV7-2 CASSCPNQETQYF
TRBV30 CARRTADVGYGYTF
TRBV2 CASTSLSGRPYLAKNIQYF
TRBV28 CASSLFSGNTEAFF
TRBV7-9 CASGNGTSNEQYF
TRBV6-1 CASSDKPHTEAFF
TRBV27 CASRAAFTQYF
TRBV5-1 CASSPGQAGGEQYF
TRBV7-9 CASSLSWGANTEAFF
TRBV28 CATHLAGEETQYF
TRBV19 CASSSNKGEAYEAFF
TRBV2 CASSPFGQNNEKLFF
TRBV12-5 CASDPPLVGWGNEQFF
TRBV7-9 CASSPTGVQPQHF
TRBV19 CASSLFGTVGYEKLFF
TRBV30 CAWRWKGGDNEQYF
TRBV28 CASSRKAIGRRGKSTDTQYF
TRBV28 CASLQGASYGYTF
TRBV6-1 CASNRGNEQFF
TRBV20-1 CSARAAYEQYF
TRBV28 CASSSGSEQFF
TRBV28 CASRTQDRPEHGYTF
TRBV7-8 CASSLGGQGVGYGYTF
TRBV14 CASSQGFIGDRVHEQYF
TRBV15 CATSRDPAYKFSVGGYGYTF
TRBV7-3 CASSRGERRPTDTQYF
TRBV10-3 CAISESRQGHCGYTF
TRBV10-3 CAISTPIAGQTRDEQYF
TRBV28 CASSPYPGQEIYGYTF
TRBV6-1 CASNLSPQHF
TRBV4-1 CASSQDRGAGIETQYF
TRBV5-1 CASKNAINTDTQYF
TRBV7-9 CASSTDKVYEQYF
TRBV5-1 CASSFWNLWETQYF
TRBV7-3 CASSPRTSGANVLTF
TRBV2 CASSEVGSGNTIYF
TRBV4-1 CASSQNRDGTEAFF
TRBV28 CASSLGVKREPQDTQYF
TRBV4-2 CASSHPSGLAGFEQFF
TRBV2 CASSEVRLTSNTEAFF
TRBV6-5 CASSPGLVADTQYF
TRBV25-1 CATSPGANNEQFF
TRBV28 CASSSQGMANQPQHF
TRBV2 CASNPGGYNEQFF
TRBV28 CASSYGGRAGQPQHF
TRBV28 CAGAGGTVMNTEAFF
TRBV7-9 CASSLGEEYRARGDEAFF
TRBV18 CASSPGAPRAGASTDTQYF
TRBV6-1 CASRPTGSSYNEQFF
TRBV6-1 CASRGTGSNQPQHF
TRBV7-8 CASSLVVASGFSYNEQFF
TRBV7-6 CASSQEFGQANTGELFF
TRBV11-2 CASSDQEGSGELFF